The clone carrying this T cell receptor (beta chain) was seen many times. The time point denotes: sample taken at primary tumor resection. Sequencing of whole RNA from tumor, nontumor lung or frozen PBMC involved no sorting. This sample was included in a study of spatial heterogeneity in lung cancer. TCRdb processed the 5' RACE reads anew with MiXCR; each CDR3 protein has one entry. The table lists around 40,000 distinct CDR3 sequences, approximately 6.3% of them singletons. Germline assignment: CDR1 GTSNPN and CDR2 SVGIG (reference sequence). Trimming cost V 3 bases and J 7 bases, with 15 bases left between them. This CDR3 contains 13 residues.

The TCR sequence derives from a male donor with early-stage non-small cell lung cancer. The V gene is TRBV30, the J gene TRBJ1-1; no reliable D call. This material consisted of PBMCs, taken at surgery. CDR3 in amino acids: CAWRVTPLGEAFF. CDR3 DNA: TGTGCCTGGAGAGTCACCCCGCTAGGTGAAGCTTTCTTT.